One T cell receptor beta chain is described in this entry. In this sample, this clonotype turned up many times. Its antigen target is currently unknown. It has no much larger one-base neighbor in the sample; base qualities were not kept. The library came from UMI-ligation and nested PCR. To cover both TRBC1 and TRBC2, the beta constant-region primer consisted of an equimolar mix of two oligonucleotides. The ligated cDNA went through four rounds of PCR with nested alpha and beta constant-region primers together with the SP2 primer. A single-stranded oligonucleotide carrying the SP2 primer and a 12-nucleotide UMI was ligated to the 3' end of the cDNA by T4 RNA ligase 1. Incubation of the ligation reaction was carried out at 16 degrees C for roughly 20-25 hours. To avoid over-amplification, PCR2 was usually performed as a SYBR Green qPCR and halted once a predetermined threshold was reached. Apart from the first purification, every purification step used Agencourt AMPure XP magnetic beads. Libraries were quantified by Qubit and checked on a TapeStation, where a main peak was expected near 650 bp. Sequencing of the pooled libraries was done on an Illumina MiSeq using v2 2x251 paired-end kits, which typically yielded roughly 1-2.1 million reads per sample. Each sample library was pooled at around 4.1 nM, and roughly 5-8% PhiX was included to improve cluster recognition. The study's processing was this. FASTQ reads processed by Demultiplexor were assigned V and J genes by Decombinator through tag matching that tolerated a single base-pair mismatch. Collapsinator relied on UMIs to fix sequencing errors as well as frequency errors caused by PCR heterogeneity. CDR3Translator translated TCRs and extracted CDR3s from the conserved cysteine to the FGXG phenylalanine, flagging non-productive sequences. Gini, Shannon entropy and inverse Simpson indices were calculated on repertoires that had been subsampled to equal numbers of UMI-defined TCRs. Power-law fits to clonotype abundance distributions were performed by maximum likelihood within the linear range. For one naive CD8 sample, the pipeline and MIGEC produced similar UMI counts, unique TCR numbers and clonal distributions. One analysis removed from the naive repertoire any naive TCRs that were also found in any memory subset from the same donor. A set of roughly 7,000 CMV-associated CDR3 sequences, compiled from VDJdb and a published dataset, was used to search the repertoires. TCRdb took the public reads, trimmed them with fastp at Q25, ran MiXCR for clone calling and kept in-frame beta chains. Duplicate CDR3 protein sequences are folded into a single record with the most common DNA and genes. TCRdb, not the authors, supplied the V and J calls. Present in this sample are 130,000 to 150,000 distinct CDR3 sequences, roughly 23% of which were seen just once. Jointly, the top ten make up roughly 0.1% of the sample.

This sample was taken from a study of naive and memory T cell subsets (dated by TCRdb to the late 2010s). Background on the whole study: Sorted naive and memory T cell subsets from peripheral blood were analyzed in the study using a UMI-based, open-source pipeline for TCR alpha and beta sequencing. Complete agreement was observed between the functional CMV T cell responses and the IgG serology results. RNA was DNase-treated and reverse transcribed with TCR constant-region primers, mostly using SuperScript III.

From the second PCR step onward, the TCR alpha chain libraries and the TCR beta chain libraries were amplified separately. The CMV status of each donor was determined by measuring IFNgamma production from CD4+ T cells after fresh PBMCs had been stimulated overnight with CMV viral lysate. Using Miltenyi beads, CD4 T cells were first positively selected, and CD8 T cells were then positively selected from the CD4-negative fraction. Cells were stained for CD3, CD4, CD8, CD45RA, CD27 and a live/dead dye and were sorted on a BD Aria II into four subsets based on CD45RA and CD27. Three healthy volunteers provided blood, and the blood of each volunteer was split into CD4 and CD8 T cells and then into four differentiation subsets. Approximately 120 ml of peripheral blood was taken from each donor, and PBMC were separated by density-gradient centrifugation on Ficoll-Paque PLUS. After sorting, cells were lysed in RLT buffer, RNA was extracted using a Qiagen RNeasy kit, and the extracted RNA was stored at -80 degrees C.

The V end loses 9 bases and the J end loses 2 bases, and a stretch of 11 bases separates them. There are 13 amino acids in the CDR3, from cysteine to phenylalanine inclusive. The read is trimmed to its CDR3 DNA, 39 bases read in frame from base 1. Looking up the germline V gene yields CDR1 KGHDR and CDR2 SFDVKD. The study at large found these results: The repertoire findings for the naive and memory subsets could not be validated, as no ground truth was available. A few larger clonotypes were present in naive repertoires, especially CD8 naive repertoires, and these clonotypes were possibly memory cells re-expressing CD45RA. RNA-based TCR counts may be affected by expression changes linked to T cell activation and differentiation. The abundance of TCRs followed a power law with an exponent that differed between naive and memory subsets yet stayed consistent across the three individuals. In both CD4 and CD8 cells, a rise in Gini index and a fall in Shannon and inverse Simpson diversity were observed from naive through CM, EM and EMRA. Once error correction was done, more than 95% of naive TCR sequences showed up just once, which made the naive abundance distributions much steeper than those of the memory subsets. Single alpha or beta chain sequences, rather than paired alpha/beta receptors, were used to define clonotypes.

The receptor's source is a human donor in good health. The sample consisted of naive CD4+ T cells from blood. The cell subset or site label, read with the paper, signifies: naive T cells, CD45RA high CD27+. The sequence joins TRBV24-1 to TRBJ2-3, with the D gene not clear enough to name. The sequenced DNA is TGTGCCACCGGTAGCTCGGCCACAGATACGCAGTATTTT. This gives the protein CATGSSATDTQYF.